Listed here are 15 T cell receptor beta chains from one sample, sequenced in a study of blood T cells in healthy people across ages. A second PCR, run for about 7 to 11 cycles, used a sample-barcoded 5' primer plus a J-beta primer mix. TCRdb recomputed calls from the 5' RACE reads with MiXCR, one row per CDR3 protein. The sample has roughly 720,000 distinct CDR3 sequences, roughly 53% seen once; the top ten hold roughly 40%. Sequencing was done on a sample of blood. These receptor sequences come from a man of 80 years or more in good health.

This clonotype turned up a few times. This sequence joins TRBV7-3 and TRBJ2-7; a weak D match, TRBD1 (6 bases). Trimming stripped 0 bases from V and 1 base from J, with 10 bases between. Germline CDR1 is SGHTA and CDR2 is FQGTGA. The CDR3 spans 15 residues. The CDR3 loop reads CASSLTGGHSYEQYF. CDR3 nucleotides: TGTGCCAGCAGCTTAACAGGGGGTCATTCCTACGAGCAGTACTTC. The entire variable domain, with the rest obtained from reference TRBV7-3 and TRBJ2-7, is as follows: GAGVSQTPSNKVTEKGKYVELRCDPISGHTALYWYRQSLGQGPEFLIYFQGTGAADDSGLPNDRFFAVRPEGSVSTLKIQRTERGDSAVYLCASSLTGGHSYEQYFGPGTRLTVT.

The chain employs TRBV10-3 and TRBJ2-4, with 11 nucleotides matching TRBD2. The last part of the DNA fits TRBJ2-7 better; the J call may be wrong. The CDR3 runs 16 residues. Germline values: CDR1 ENHRY, CDR2 SYGVKD. The CDR3 reads CAISVMTSGIPSEQYF. The CDR3, as DNA: TGTGCCATCAGTGTGATGACTAGCGGGATCCCATCCGAGCAGTACTTC.

Ten or more counts support this clonotype. This chain connects TRBV7-2 to TRBJ2-1; 10 nucleotides agree with TRBD2. Losses at the gene ends were 5 bases for V and 4 bases for J; bases not matched to a gene: 8. Germline-derived CDR1 and CDR2 are SGHTA and FQGNSA. The CDR3 covers 16 residues. The CDR3 reads CASSRTSGVPYNEQFF. The DNA of the CDR3 is TGTGCCAGCAGCAGAACTAGCGGGGTCCCTTACAATGAGCAGTTCTTC.

The chain employs TRBV6-5 and TRBJ2-7, with unresolved D. Germline assignment: CDR1 MNHEY and CDR2 SVGAGI. This CDR3 region has 14 residues. Trimming took 8 bases from V and 0 from J, leaving 14 bases between them. The CDR3, as DNA: TGTGCCAGCGGTCCAGGCCAGAACTCCTACGAGCAGTACTTC. Protein product: CASGPGQNSYEQYF.

The CDR3, as DNA: TGCAGCGTTGGTGTAGCGGGAGCGAGGAATGAGCAGTTCTTC. This sequence encodes CSVGVAGARNEQFF. The J gene is TRBJ2-1, the V gene TRBV29-1; 9 bases map to TRBD2. Losses at the gene ends were 4 bases for V and 7 bases for J; bases not matched to a gene: 8. This CDR3 contains 14 residues. CDR1 and CDR2 from the germline V gene are SQVTM and ANQGSEA.

The chain combines TRBV14 with TRBJ1-2; D unclear. Trimming shortened V by 4 bases and J by 8 bases, and 11 bases separated the two germline ends. Looked up from germline, CDR1 is SGHDN and CDR2 is FVKESK. The length of the CDR3 is 12 residues. CDR3 in DNA: TGTGCCAGCAGCCTCGTAGTGGGGGGCTACACCTTC. Protein product: CASSLVVGGYTF.

This clonotype has only a few counts. V usage is TRBV7-9 and J usage is TRBJ2-7, with 9 bases matching TRBD2. Germline trimming cut 11 bases from V and 0 bases from J; bases unmatched to any gene: 5. The CDR3 has 13 amino acids. CDR1 SEHNR and CDR2 FQNEAQ come from the germline V gene (reference sequence). Here the CDR3 reads CAGAGGSSYEQYF. The CDR3, as DNA: TGTGCCGGCGCGGGGGGGAGCTCCTACGAGCAGTACTTC. The full variable domain, in which reference TRBV7-9 and TRBJ2-7 provide the parts outside the CDR3, is DTGVSQNPRHKITKRGQNVTFRCDPISEHNRLYWYRQTLGQGPEFLTYFQNEAQLEKSRLLSDRFSAERPKGSFSTLEIQRTEQGDSAMYLCAGAGGSSYEQYFGPGTRLTVT.

The chain has TRBV7-3 and TRBJ2-5, with D unresolved. CDR1 is SGHTA and CDR2 is FQGTGA in the germline V gene. The CDR3 runs 13 residues. V was shortened by 1 base and J by 2 bases, with 5 bases between the two germline ends. The CDR3 DNA reads TGTGCCAGCAGCTTAAGCCGTCAAGAGACCCAGTACTTC. Translation gives CASSLSRQETQYF.

This clonotype has a handful of counts. The chain combines TRBV28 with TRBJ1-2; D is unresolved. Trimming took off 6 bases at V and 2 bases at J, with 10 bases between the two ends. Germline CDR1 MDHEN, CDR2 SYDVKM. The CDR3 covers 13 residues. In DNA form, the CDR3 reads TGTGCCAGCAGACCCACAGAAAACTATGGCTACACCTTC. Amino acid sequence: CASRPTENYGYTF.

This clonotype was detected once. The chain links TRBV5-5 to TRBJ2-1, with D hard to call. Germline values: CDR1 SGHKS, CDR2 YYEKEE (reference sequence). The CDR3 runs to 15 residues. V lost 0 bases, J lost 9 bases, and 16 bases lay in between. The CDR3 spells CASSLGQLVGREQFF. CDR3 nucleotide sequence: TGTGCCAGCAGCTTGGGGCAGTTAGTAGGTCGTGAGCAGTTCTTC.

The chain has TRBV6-2 or TRBV6-3 and TRBJ2-7; D uncertain. Per the germline V gene, CDR1 is MNHEY and CDR2 is SVGEGT. The CDR3 is 13 residues long. Trimming took 0 bases from V and 5 from J, leaving 8 bases between them. The CDR3 is CASSYSDGDEQYF. DNA of the CDR3: TGTGCCAGCAGTTACTCAGATGGCGACGAGCAGTACTTC.

The chain has TRBV20-1 and TRBJ2-3, with no clear D. Germline CDR1 and CDR2: DFQATT and SNEGSKA (reference sequence). The V end was cut by 0 bases, the J end by 7 bases, with 14 bases between. This CDR3 is built from 14 residues. CDR3 in DNA: TGCAGTGCTAGAGAAGGCTCTCTTACAAATACGCAGTATTTT. Its protein product is CSAREGSLTNTQYF.

This clonotype was found once. This sequence joins TRBV6-5 and TRBJ2-4; 8 positions agree with TRBD1. The J call is uncertain, as TRBJ2-7 better fits the DNA end. Germline CDR1 reads MNHEY; CDR2 reads SVGAGI. This CDR3 is 19 amino acids long. The CDR3: CASSYLRGRGQGQSYEQYF. The CDR3 DNA reads TGTGCCAGCAGTTACCTCCGCGGTAGAGGACAGGGCCAGTCCTACGAGCAGTACTTC.

J is TRBJ2-7 and V is TRBV10-3; D gene ambiguous. The CDR3 runs to 14 residues. Deletions cut 0 bases from V and 0 bases from J, with 6 bases between. Germline V lookup: CDR1 ENHRY, CDR2 SYGVKD. CDR3 residues: CAISESAASYEQYF. Here the CDR3 DNA reads TGTGCCATCAGTGAGTCGGCTGCCTCCTACGAGCAGTACTTC.

This rearrangement joins TRBV9 to TRBJ1-2; D ambiguous. Germline CDR1 reads SGDLS; CDR2 reads YYNGEE. The CDR3 contains 14 residues. V lost 1 base, J lost 8 bases, and 15 bases lay in between. This chain's CDR3 is CASSVILRDLGYTF. The CDR3 DNA reads TGTGCCAGCAGCGTAATCCTCCGGGATTTGGGCTACACCTTC.